These T cell receptor beta chains were read from a single sample in a study of Ad26.COV2.S vaccination and SARS-CoV-2 variants. Assay used: immunoSEQ multiplex PCR; TCRdb lists only in-frame clones, some missing. The sample shows 400,000 to 450,000 clones, 80% to 95% of them seen only once. The specimen comprised peripheral blood, sampled in a trial of Ad26.COV2.S vaccine versus placebo. These receptors all come from a person between 18 and 65 years old who received the Ad26.COV2.S COVID-19 vaccine or a placebo. The CDR3 runs from the conserved cysteine through the conserved F or W. The D gene is left open where the match is weak. Clone size is shown for a subset of rows, as once, few, many or a class of expanded clone.

J gene | V gene | D gene | clone size | CDR3 DNA | CDR3 protein
TRBJ2-7 | TRBV19 | TRBD2 | - | TGTGCCAGTAGCCGCGAACTTAGCGGGGTGGGCTACGAGCAGTACTTC | CASSRELSGVGYEQYF
TRBJ2-2 | TRBV12-3/TRBV12-4 | TRBD2 | - | TGTGCAGTTGGGACTAGCTTCACCGGGGAGCTGTTTTTT | CAVGTSFTGELFF
TRBJ2-7 | TRBV6-5 | - | - | TGTGCCAGCTCTCGGCACTCCTCCTACGAGCAGTACTTC | CASSRHSSYEQYF
TRBJ2-1 | TRBV29-1 | TRBD2 | - | TGCAGCGTTGCGCTTCCGGGACTAGCGGGAGTACTTGAGCAGTTCTTC | CSVALPGLAGVLEQFF
TRBJ2-1 | TRBV5-5 | - | - | TGTGCCAGCAGCTTGGCAGAGAGCTCCTACAATGAGCAGTTCTTC | CASSLAESSYNEQFF
TRBJ1-1 | TRBV9 | - | - | TGTGCCAGCAGCGCTGGGGAGAGGGCGGTTAGTCACACTGAAGCTTTCTTT | CASSAGERAVSHTEAFF
TRBJ1-4 | TRBV5-1 | TRBD1 | once | TGCGCCAGCAGCTCAGGGGGCTGGGAAAAACTGTTTTTT | CASSSGGWEKLFF
TRBJ2-7 | TRBV30 | - | once | TGTGCCTGGAGCGCTATGGCGGGGTCCTACGAGCAGTACTTC | CAWSAMAGSYEQYF
TRBJ2-7 | TRBV19 | - | - | TGTGCCAGTAAGCAAGTCGAGGAAAGCTCCTACGAGCAGTACTTC | CASKQVEESSYEQYF
TRBJ2-1 | TRBV10-1 | TRBD2 | - | TGCGCCAGCAGTGAGTCTAGCGGGAGGGCCCATGATGAGCAGTTCTTC | CASSESSGRAHDEQFF
TRBJ2-2 | TRBV18 | TRBD2 | - | TGTGCCAGCTCACCACCGGGACTAGCTGGCACCGGGGAGCTGTTTTTT | CASSPPGLAGTGELFF
TRBJ1-2 | TRBV28 | - | few | TGTGCCAGCAGGCAGACAAACGTTGGCTATGGCTACACCTTC | CASRQTNVGYGYTF
TRBJ1-1 | TRBV12-3/TRBV12-4 | - | - | TGTGCCAGCAGTTTATCTGGGAACACTGAAGCTTTCTTT | CASSLSGNTEAFF
TRBJ2-7 | TRBV27 | - | once | TGTGCCAGCAGTTGGGGAGGTTCCTACGAGCAGTACTTC | CASSWGGSYEQYF
TRBJ2-3 | TRBV11-2 | TRBD1 | - | TGTGCCAGCAGCTTAGGACGACAGGGGACAGATACGCAGTATTTT | CASSLGRQGTDTQYF
TRBJ1-2 | TRBV5-1 | - | - | TGCGCCAGCAGCTTGGATGGGGGCGCGACTAACTATGGCTACACCTTC | CASSLDGGATNYGYTF
TRBJ2-7 | TRBV11-2 | TRBD2 | once | TGTGCCAGCAGCTTTCTACTAGCGGATTACGAGCAGTACTTC | CASSFLLADYEQYF
TRBJ1-2 | TRBV5-4 | - | few | TGTGCCAGCAGCTTTGACAGACACTATGGCTACACCTTC | CASSFDRHYGYTF
TRBJ2-7 | TRBV27 | - | - | TGTGCCAGCAGTTCCCCGACGGGGGTAAACTACGAGCAGTACTTC | CASSSPTGVNYEQYF
TRBJ2-7 | TRBV4-3 | - | - | TGCGCCAGCAGCCCCCAGAGGTGGTACGGATACGAGCAGTACTTC | CASSPQRWYGYEQYF
TRBJ2-1 | TRBV7-2 | TRBD1 | - | TGTGCCAGCAGTACCACAGGGGGCCGATTTTACAATGAGCAGTTCTTC | CASSTTGGRFYNEQFF
TRBJ1-1 | TRBV11-2 | - | - | TGTGCCAGCAGCGCGTCAGGGAGCACTGAAGCTTTCTTT | CASSASGSTEAFF
TRBJ2-6 | TRBV4-3 | - | - | TGCGCCAGCAGCCAAGATCGGGCCTCTGGGGCCAACGTCCTGACTTTC | CASSQDRASGANVLTF
TRBJ2-7 | TRBV7-9 | - | few | TGTGCCAGCAGGGACGAAGCCTACGAGCAGTACTTC | CASRDEAYEQYF
TRBJ2-1 | TRBV5-1 | TRBD2 | - | TGCGCCAGCAGCTCGGTAACTAGCGGGGGATACAATGAGCAGTTCTTC | CASSSVTSGGYNEQFF
TRBJ1-3 | TRBV5-4 | TRBD1 | - | TGTGCCAGCAGCCTCTCCAGGGGGGCGCCTGGAAACACCATATATTTT | CASSLSRGAPGNTIYF
TRBJ2-2 | TRBV30 | TRBD2 | - | TGTGCCTGGAGTGTGGCGTCTAGCGGGAGGTGGGGAACCGGGGAGCTGTTTTTT | CAWSVASSGRWGTGELFF
TRBJ1-1 | TRBV10-3 | - | - | TGTGCCATGAGGACAGACGCCTTAGGTGACACTGAAGCTTTCTTT | CAMRTDALGDTEAFF